This T cell receptor (beta chain) was captured in a study of Ad26.COV2.S vaccination and SARS-CoV-2 variants. General observations from the study: Spike-specific TCR breadth ran higher among vaccine recipients than placebo recipients.

Profiled with immunoSEQ multiplex PCR; TCRdb holds only in-frame clones, not every one. The table lists about 320,000 clones, just under 85% of them singletons. In its sample, this clone was seen a few times. The target antigen is unknown. Treatment indicated: over 15 received Ad26.COV2.S at low or high dose, single or two shots; about 5 received placebo; per-sample allocation not given. Material that was analyzed had been drawn on day 63 after the first vaccine or placebo injection. Expression of Wuhan-strain SARS-CoV-2 spike came from the Ad26 vector that formed the vaccine. This specimen was peripheral blood, taken in a trial of Ad26.COV2.S vaccine versus placebo. The TCR sequence derives from a person between 18 and 65 years old who received the Ad26.COV2.S COVID-19 vaccine or a placebo.

The CDR3 reads CASGYRDILYGYTF. CDR3 coding DNA: TGTGCCAGCGGCTACCGGGACATCTTGTATGGCTACACCTTC. V gene TRBV2 combines with J gene TRBJ1-2; D perhaps matches TRBD1 (6 bases). The germline V gene has CDR1 SNHLY and CDR2 FYNNEI. V shed 8 bases and J shed 5 bases, with 18 bases lying between them. CDR3 length: 14 amino acids.